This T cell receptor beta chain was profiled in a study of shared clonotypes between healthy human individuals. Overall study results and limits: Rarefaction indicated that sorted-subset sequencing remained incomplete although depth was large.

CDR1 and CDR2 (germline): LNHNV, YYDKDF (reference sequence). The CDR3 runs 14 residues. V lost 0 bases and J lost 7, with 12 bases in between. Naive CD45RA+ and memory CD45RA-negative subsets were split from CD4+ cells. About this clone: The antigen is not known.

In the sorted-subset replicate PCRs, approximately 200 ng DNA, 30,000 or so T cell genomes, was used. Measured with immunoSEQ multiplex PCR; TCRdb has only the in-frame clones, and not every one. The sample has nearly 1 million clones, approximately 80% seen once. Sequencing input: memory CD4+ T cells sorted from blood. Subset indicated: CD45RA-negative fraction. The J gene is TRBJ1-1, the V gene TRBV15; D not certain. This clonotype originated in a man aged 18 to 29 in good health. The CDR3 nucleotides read TGTGCCACCAGCAGAGATCGGGCGGTGAGTGAAGCTTTCTTT. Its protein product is CATSRDRAVSEAFF.